This T cell receptor beta chain was found in a study of cytomegalovirus exposure and HLA in healthy donors (dated by TCRdb to 2016 to 2017). Regarding the complete study: According to an earlier analysis of 587 of the donors, 200 million or so T cells yielded approximately 120 million unique TCR beta sequences and approximately 300 Gb of sequence data. About 320 gigabases of sequencing data and 70 million to 100 million unique TCR sequences were included in an early release covering roughly 600 HLA-typed donors. Of the 300 to 500 genotyped donors, 81% were placed in the genetic ancestry cluster associated with self-reported Caucasian donors. The aim of the study was to test whether cataloging public T cell receptors could identify signatures of past pathogen exposure. Using immunosequencing, the study profiled T cell repertoires from 666 subjects and related those repertoires to cytomegalovirus serostatus. Besides the first cohort of 500 to 700 subjects, a separate validation cohort made up of 90 to 150 different subjects was used. To predict cytomegalovirus infection status, the study brought together high-throughput TCR immunosequencing, statistical association of individual TCRs with disease status, and machine learning. A later analysis re-analyzed previously published TCR beta repertoires from 666 donors and added high-resolution HLA genotyping to study TCR occurrence patterns. In the later analysis, no new phenotypic data were used to find candidate immune exposures; instead, reliance was placed on TCR beta sequences and their occurrence across donors. An earlier analysis of a few hundred of the donors applied high-throughput TCR beta sequencing to assess whether each TCR beta V gene segment acted as functional or pseudogenic. Alongside the repertoire data, information on donor age, sex, ethnicity and CMV serostatus was compiled. A later genetic analysis used genome-wide SNP genotypes for about 65% of the 666 donors, treating that subset as a discovery cohort. All discovery cohort repertoires had been generated using a single sequencing platform. Both class I and class II loci were covered by HLA typing, at four-digit resolution. Typing coverage varied by locus: about 620-630 donors for A, B, C, DRB1 and DQB1; more than 500 for DQA1; more than 600 for DPA1; around 490 for DPB1. About five DR-DQ haplotypes were treated as single units for association and clustering because of strong linkage in the cohort. Among 398 genotyped donors of the cohort, an average of approximately 240,000 unique TCR beta nucleotide sequences were sequenced per donor, around 20% of them non-productive.

Preparation of the library involved the immunoSEQ multiplex PCR assay. A mixture of 60 forward primers for TCR Vbeta segments and 13 reverse primers for TCR Jbeta segments was used in the multiplex PCR. A multiplex PCR assay on genomic DNA amplified the CDR3 region of rearranged TCR beta genes. The Illumina HiSeq System was used to sequence the amplified TCR beta libraries as 87-base-pair reads. The original pipeline was this. Across the 670 or so repertoires, a later analysis counted around 80 million unique TCR beta chains, roughly 11 million of which were shared by at least two donors. Raw reads were error-corrected and collapsed into unique sequences with a nearest-neighbor algorithm that merged closely related sequences to remove PCR and sequencing errors. V, D and J gene segments were assigned by aligning CDR3 sequences to IMGT reference sequences. For a sequence to be retained, a match of at least six nucleotides to both a V gene segment and a J gene segment was required. Rearrangements were called productive when the CDR3 lacked stop codons and stayed in frame with V and J; all others were non-productive. Following IMGT convention, CDR3 was defined as the stretch from the second conserved V-encoded cysteine to the conserved J-encoded phenylalanine. The earlier analysis of 587 of the donors excluded any sequence lacking an unambiguous match to a single V gene segment. An earlier analysis of 500 to 600 of the donors classified V segments as functional when productive rearrangements were above 56.7% and as segregating when the standard deviation between donors was above 5%. A statistical classification framework was developed to diagnose cytomegalovirus status using the catalog of TCR beta chain sequences. A later analysis assigned V and J genes by comparing TCR nucleotide sequences with IMGT/GENE-DB human TR gene sequences. The TCRdist pipeline was used in a later analysis to assign CDR3 sequences and most-parsimonious VDJ recombination scenarios. In a later analysis, every TCR beta chain was defined by the combination of its CDR3 amino acid sequence and its V-gene family, and reads without a unique V-gene family were dropped. To address suspected cross-contamination and a sequencing artifact, a later analysis removed roughly 580 highly shared, low-generation-probability nucleotide sequences. In a later analysis, a clonal expansion index for each public chain was calculated from normalized within-repertoire ranks of inferred template counts. A later analysis computed generation probabilities with a VDJ recombination model fitted to out-of-frame rearrangements, and checked the results against IGoR. A later analysis scored TCR-TCR, TCR-HLA and TCR-CMV co-occurrence with hypergeometric tests, applying a repertoire-size bias correction to TCR pairs. False discovery rates were estimated in a later analysis by permuting HLA or CMV assignments 20 times. A later analysis grouped co-occurring TCRs with DBSCAN, adding TCRdist sequence similarity when clustering within HLA-allele-positive subsets. Co-occurrence clustering excluded repertoires with fewer than 30,000 or more than 120,000 public chains, plus five with anomalous nucleotide sharing. Held by TCRdb, this immuneACCESS table contains in-frame sequences only and omits some clones. Under half of the omission traces to an unresolved V gene where checked; the cause of the rest is unknown. V and J calls and clone size are those listed in that table; D and trimming were worked out from the DNA. The sample table holds some 59,000 clones, of which 82% were seen once. Just over 3% of the sample lies in the top ten.

The cohort comprised 670 or so healthy bone marrow donors. At the time of sampling, all cohort members were nominally healthy, though unrecorded immune exposures were likely present. The donor tested CMV seronegative and was one of the 352 seronegative cohort members. Each donor provided a peripheral blood sample, and peripheral blood mononuclear cells were used for TCR beta sequencing. The Qiagen DNeasy Blood Extraction Kit was used to extract genomic DNA from the blood cell samples. After removal of 4 bases from V and 8 bases from J, the junction retains 13 bases not matched to a gene. The CDR3 measures 15 amino acids from cysteine to phenylalanine. Only CDR3 DNA is held: 45 bases, read in frame from base 1. The germline V gene encodes CDR1 MNHEY and CDR2 SMNVEV (reference sequence). Notes on this clone: Its antigen remains undetermined. The sample holds no much larger clone one base away, and base qualities are not on file.

Overall study outcomes, separate from this receptor: A further reported finding was that TCR beta sequences accurately predicted the HLA-A and HLA-B alleles for most subjects in the first cohort. A later analysis found that TCR association rates varied across HLA loci, with DRB1 alleles showing the most associated TCRs and HLA-C alleles the fewest. An association between a missense DCLRE1C variant and V-gene and J-gene trimming of TCR beta chains was found in a later genetic analysis and replicated in an independent cohort. Correlated functional status among segregating V segments might reflect linkage disequilibrium, but an unknown experimental factor could not be ruled out. A later analysis reported that several top co-occurrence clusters appeared linked to parvovirus B19, influenza, CMV and Epstein-Barr virus. In both the original and validation cohorts, the classifier was reported to diagnose cytomegalovirus status with high specificity and sensitivity. Three of the identified cytomegalovirus-associated TCR beta chains were confirmed in vitro to be specific for cytomegalovirus antigens. A later genetic analysis reported fewer N-insertions in productive TCRs among donors in an Asian-associated ancestry cluster than the roughly 720-donor mean. Some IMGT-functional V segments, including TRBV6-2 and TRBV6-3, could not be distinguished by the 87-base-pair reads and were therefore excluded. Sequencing depth was assumed to be roughly uniform across donors in the presence/absence analyses, though that assumption may not hold. For the cohort, immune exposure information was limited to CMV serostatus. In an earlier analysis of some 640 of the donors, most TCR beta V segments were observed in productive rearrangements about 87% or about 30% of the time, broadly matching IMGT annotations. HLA typing was unavailable for some donors at each locus, so association tests used only the typed subset. The authors suggested that the approach could potentially be generalized to other disease states and immunological phenotypes. Specific HLA alleles were associated with over 15,000 TCR beta sequences at a false discovery rate of 0.05 in a later analysis. The sequencing pipeline was judged likely to have produced a cluster of highly shared sequence variants as a technical artifact. In a later analysis, HLA-associated TCR beta chains were found to be more clonally expanded and to have lower generation probabilities than equally common non-associated chains. Only TCR beta chains were sequenced in this cohort, and the absence of alpha or paired-chain data limited detectable features. Strong co-occurrence of HLA alleles, especially DR and DQ, made assigning TCR associations to individual alleles difficult. Some 15 rarely observed V segments, including chromosome 9 orphons, were excluded from the earlier analysis of about 600 of the donors because counts were too low. In a later analysis, most CMV-associated TCR beta chains were found to appear HLA-restricted, with HLA associations seemingly driven largely by CMV exposure. The study listed 150 to 200 TCR beta chains as associated with cytomegalovirus. Most TCR sequences were seen in very few donors, while some public TCRs were found in many individuals.

This sequence uses TRBV27 and TRBJ1-2; 7 bases in the junction line up with TRBD1. This TCR was recovered from a woman under 30 in good health and CMV-seronegative. Material for sequencing was PBMCs. The base sequence is TGTGCCAGCAGTTCACCCGGGACAGCGGGAGAGGGCTACACCTTC. Protein translation: CASSSPGTAGEGYTF.